These T cell receptor beta chains were read from a single sample in a study of T cells in Graves' hyperthyroidism and ophthalmopathy. One entry per CDR3 protein results from TCRdb running MiXCR on the multiplex PCR reads. Among 250,000 to 300,000 distinct CDR3 sequences listed, about an eighth were seen once. The specimen was blood. The source of these receptors is a woman in her thirties or forties with Graves' hyperthyroidism. Both conserved end residues are part of each CDR3. Each record gives: CDR3 protein, CDR3 DNA, D gene, J gene, CDR3 length, clone size, V gene. A D gene is named only where the DNA matches it firmly. Rows give clone size only sometimes, using once, few, many, or a class for an expanded clone.

CDR3 protein: CASRSGLAGGLTDTQYF
CDR3 DNA: TGTGCCAGCAGGTCGGGACTAGCGGGAGGGCTCACAGATACGCAGTATTTT
D gene: TRBD2
J gene: TRBJ2-3
CDR3 length: 17
clone size: few
V gene: TRBV9

CDR3 protein: CASSRDGDTDNEQFF
CDR3 DNA: TGTGCCAGTAGTAGGGATGGGGACACGGACAATGAGCAGTTCTTC
D gene: NA
J gene: TRBJ2-1
CDR3 length: 15
clone size: few
V gene: TRBV19

CDR3 protein: CASKQSSGNTIYF
CDR3 DNA: TGTGCCAGCAAACAAAGCTCTGGAAACACCATATATTTT
D gene: NA
J gene: TRBJ1-3
CDR3 length: 13
clone size: many
V gene: TRBV12-3/TRBV12-4

CDR3 protein: CASSLSWTGAFYGYTF
CDR3 DNA: TGTGCCAGCAGTTTATCGTGGACAGGGGCCTTCTATGGCTACACCTTC
D gene: TRBD1
J gene: TRBJ1-2
CDR3 length: 16
clone size: many
V gene: TRBV27

CDR3 protein: CSVWEPIPGPIDTQYF
CDR3 DNA: TGCAGTGTGTGGGAGCCTATCCCTGGTCCCATAGATACGCAGTATTTT
D gene: NA
J gene: TRBJ2-3
CDR3 length: 16
clone size: few
V gene: TRBV20-1

CDR3 protein: CASSQSRSGVNTGELFF
CDR3 DNA: TGTGCCAGCAGCCAATCCAGGAGCGGGGTGAACACCGGGGAGCTGTTTTTT
D gene: TRBD2
J gene: TRBJ2-2
CDR3 length: 17
clone size: NA
V gene: TRBV4-2

CDR3 protein: CASRSGGEYTEAFF
CDR3 DNA: TGTGCCAGCCGATCCGGGGGGGAGTACACTGAAGCTTTCTTT
D gene: NA
J gene: TRBJ1-1
CDR3 length: 14
clone size: many
V gene: TRBV11-2

CDR3 protein: CASSLTPGQGSYEQYF
CDR3 DNA: TGTGCCAGCAGTTTAACACCGGGACAGGGATCCTACGAGCAGTACTTC
D gene: TRBD1
J gene: TRBJ2-7
CDR3 length: 16
clone size: many
V gene: TRBV27

CDR3 protein: CASSPGTSGDLSDTQYF
CDR3 DNA: TGTGCCAGCAGCCCCGGGACTAGCGGGGACCTGAGCGATACGCAGTATTTT
D gene: TRBD2
J gene: TRBJ2-3
CDR3 length: 17
clone size: many
V gene: TRBV3-1

CDR3 protein: CASRLDREGFQYF
CDR3 DNA: TGTGCCAGCAGGCTGGACAGGGAGGGTTTCCAGTACTTC
D gene: NA
J gene: TRBJ2-5
CDR3 length: 13
clone size: many
V gene: TRBV2

CDR3 protein: CASSQDWTGYQPQHF
CDR3 DNA: TGCGCCAGCAGCCAAGATTGGACAGGATATCAGCCCCAGCATTTT
D gene: TRBD1
J gene: TRBJ1-5
CDR3 length: 15
clone size: many
V gene: TRBV4-1

CDR3 protein: CASSLRSSGSSDEQFF
CDR3 DNA: TGTGCCAGCAGCTTACGCAGTAGCGGGAGTTCGGATGAGCAGTTCTTC
D gene: TRBD2
J gene: TRBJ2-1
CDR3 length: 16
clone size: many
V gene: TRBV3-1

CDR3 protein: CASSERTAMWETQYF
CDR3 DNA: TGTGCCAGCAGCGAACGGACAGCTATGTGGGAGACCCAGTACTTC
D gene: NA
J gene: TRBJ2-5
CDR3 length: 15
clone size: NA
V gene: TRBV2

CDR3 protein: CATSREPNNHQPQHF
CDR3 DNA: TGTGCCACCAGCAGAGAGCCTAATAATCATCAGCCCCAGCATTTT
D gene: NA
J gene: TRBJ1-5
CDR3 length: 15
clone size: many
V gene: TRBV15